This passage covers 23 T cell receptor beta chains from one sample sequenced in a study of cytomegalovirus exposure and HLA in healthy donors. In the PCR, 60 Vbeta and 13 Jbeta primers were used. Using immunoSEQ multiplex PCR, the repertoire was profiled, and TCRdb retains in-frame clones only, with some absent. The repertoire holds over 70,000 clones, with around four fifths as singletons. Material for sequencing was PBMCs. The receptors derive from a male donor in good health and CMV-seronegative.

V is TRBV6-6 and J is TRBJ1-1, with D maybe TRBD1 (6 bases). CDR1 is MNHNY, CDR2 SVGAGI, per germline (reference sequence). The CDR3 extends over 14 amino acids. With 2 bases removed from V and 4 bases from J, the gap between germline ends came to 11 bases. The CDR3 DNA sequence: TGTGCCAGCAGTTACGAGGGGGTTGCCACTGAAGCTTTCTTT. This gives the protein CASSYEGVATEAFF.

In regard to this clone: This sample includes further DNA sequences coding for the same CDR3. The rearrangement links TRBV9 to TRBJ1-2, with D possibly matching TRBD1 (5 bases). Germline assignment: CDR1 SGDLS and CDR2 YYNGEE. This CDR3 has 14 amino acids. V shed 4 bases and J shed 3 bases, with 13 bases lying between them. The CDR3 region is CASSPGQGDYGYTF. The DNA for the CDR3 is TGTGCCAGCAGCCCAGGGCAGGGTGACTATGGCTACACCTTC.

The V gene is TRBV7-2, the J gene TRBJ2-7; 10 bases match TRBD1. The CDR3 totals 14 residues. V dropped 3 bases and J dropped 5; count of bases not matched to a gene: 4. CDR1 is SGHTA, CDR2 FQGNSA, per germline. The DNA for the CDR3 is TGTGCCAGCAGCTTCAGGACAGGGGGGCACGAGCAGTACTTC. It yields the protein CASSFRTGGHEQYF.

The chain joins TRBV29-1 to TRBJ2-7, with a possible D match to TRBD1 (6 bases). The CDR3 has 14 amino acids. Germline CDR1 and CDR2: SQVTM and ANQGSEA. Trimming removed 2 bases from V and 6 bases from J, with 17 bases in between. The CDR3 nucleotides read TGCAGCGTTGAATCAGGTCAGGGGACCGGCGAGCAGTACTTC. It encodes CSVESGQGTGEQYF.

The rearrangement uses TRBV6-9 and TRBJ2-3; 9 bases align to TRBD1. Trimming removed 6 bases from V and 6 bases from J; junction bases left unmatched: 4. CDR1 and CDR2 from the germline V gene are MNHGY and SVAAGI. The CDR3 contains 13 residues. As DNA, the CDR3 is TGTGCCAGCAGCCCCGACAGGGGGGATACGCAGTATTTT. Translating gives CASSPDRGDTQYF.

The V and J genes are TRBV6-1 and TRBJ1-5; no definite D call. This CDR3 spans 13 amino acids. With 8 bases removed from V and 0 bases from J, the gap between germline ends came to 8 bases. Germline CDR1 reads MNHNS; CDR2 reads SASEGT. The chain's CDR3 is CASQTNSNQPQHF. The DNA for the CDR3 is TGTGCCAGCCAAACTAATAGCAATCAGCCCCAGCATTTT.

The chain combines TRBV6-5 with TRBJ2-7, with D tentatively TRBD2 (6 bases). The CDR3 totals 15 residues. Deletions cut 4 bases from V and 3 bases from J, with 16 bases between. CDR1 is MNHEY and CDR2 is SVGAGI in the germline V gene. The CDR3 bases are TGTGCCAGCAGTTCCCTTGGCGGGGCCGTCTACGAGCAGTACTTC. Its protein is CASSSLGGAVYEQYF.

The chain combines TRBV18 with TRBJ1-1; D is perhaps TRBD1 (5 bases). Trimming removed 3 bases from V and 5 bases from J, with 16 bases in between. The CDR3 is 15 amino acids. In germline, CDR1 is KGHSH, CDR2 LQKENI. CDR3 DNA sequence: TGTGCCAGCTCACCGTTCGGGGGGACTGGTACTGAAGCTTTCTTT. This gives the protein CASSPFGGTGTEAFF.

The chain employs TRBV11-2 and TRBJ1-1, with 8 bases fitting TRBD1. Per germline, CDR1 SGHAT and CDR2 FQNNGV. CDR3 length: 16 residues. V dropped 1 base and J dropped 1; count of bases not matched to a gene: 5. CDR3 nucleotides: TGTGCCAGCAGCTTAGGTTACGGACAGGGGAACACTGAAGCTTTCTTT. This translates into CASSLGYGQGNTEAFF.

This chain uses TRBV6-6 with TRBJ1-2; D remains ambiguous. Per the germline V gene, CDR1 is MNHNY and CDR2 is SVGAGI (reference sequence). This CDR3 contains 15 residues. Trimming shortened V by 7 bases and J by 8 bases, and 23 bases separated the two germline ends. The chain's CDR3 is CASILRPVSLEGYTF. The CDR3 region has the DNA TGTGCCAGCATTCTTCGCCCTGTCTCACTAGAGGGCTACACCTTC.

A single count supports this clone. This chain connects TRBV5-1 to TRBJ2-3; TRBD2 matches at 8 bases. Unmatched junction bases numbered 7, after V lost 0 bases and J lost 4 bases. The CDR3 loop spans 16 amino acids. Germline values: CDR1 SGHRS, CDR2 YFSETQ. The DNA of the CDR3 is TGCGCCAGCAGCTTGGACCCGGGGGGGCGATCAGATACGCAGTATTTT. It yields the protein CASSLDPGGRSDTQYF. Drawing the rest from reference TRBV5-1 and TRBJ2-3, the complete variable domain is KAGVTQTPRYLIKTRGQQVTLSCSPISGHRSVSWYQQTPGQGLQFLFEYFSETQRNKGNFPGRFSGRQFSNSRSEMNVSTLELGDSALYLCASSLDPGGRSDTQYFGPGTRLTVL.

The V call is TRBV10-3, the J call TRBJ1-2; no definite D call. This CDR3 is 13 amino acids long. The germline CDR1 and CDR2 sequences are ENHRY and SYGVKD. Trimming pared 4 bases from V and 8 bases from J, leaving 14 bases between. CDR3 residues: CAISGDLRLGYTF. The CDR3 DNA is TGTGCCATCAGTGGAGACTTGCGTCTAGGCTACACCTTC.

The rearrangement joins TRBV28 to TRBJ1-5; 7 nucleotides align to TRBD1. Per germline, CDR1 MDHEN and CDR2 SYDVKM. J gave up 8 bases and V 2 bases, and 6 bases lay outside the gene matches. The CDR3 is 14 amino acids. CDR3 protein: CASSLDRVGKPQHF. For the CDR3, the DNA is TGTGCCAGCAGTTTAGACAGGGTTGGGAAGCCCCAGCATTTT.

The V gene is TRBV5-1, the J gene TRBJ2-5, with D tentatively TRBD2 (6 bases). V was pared by 4 bases and J by 2 bases, with 24 bases between. The CDR3 is 18 residues long. Per germline, CDR1 SGHRS and CDR2 YFSETQ. CDR3 nucleotides: TGCGCCAGCAGCCGCTCTTTGGTGCTAGCGCAACCTCAAGAGACCCAGTACTTC. It encodes CASSRSLVLAQPQETQYF.

The gene calls are TRBV19 and TRBJ1-1; TRBD1 matches at 7 bases. Germline CDR1 and CDR2: LNHDA and SQIVND (reference sequence). The CDR3 loop spans 13 amino acids. The V gene end was trimmed by 4 bases and the J gene end by 3 bases; junction bases not matched to a gene: 2. CDR3 sequence reads: CASSTTGDTEAFF. DNA for the CDR3: TGTGCCAGTAGTACTACAGGGGACACTGAAGCTTTCTTT. The full variable domain, in which reference TRBV19 and TRBJ1-1 provide the parts outside the CDR3, is DGGITQSPKYLFRKEGQNVTLSCEQNLNHDAMYWYRQDPGQGLRLIYYSQIVNDFQKGDIAEGYSVSREKKESFPLTVTSAQKNPTAFYLCASSTTGDTEAFFGQGTRLTVV.

The rearrangement joins TRBV28 to TRBJ1-2; 7 nucleotides line up with TRBD1. The germline V gene has CDR1 MDHEN and CDR2 SYDVKM. The CDR3 is 14 amino acids. Losses at the gene ends were 6 bases for V and 4 bases for J; bases not matched to a gene: 8. The CDR3 reads CASSIGTATYGYTF. CDR3 nucleotides: TGTGCCAGCAGCATTGGGACAGCCACCTATGGCTACACCTTC.

The chain is built from TRBV29-1 and TRBJ2-1; maybe TRBD2 (5 bases). CDR1 SQVTM and CDR2 ANQGSEA come from the germline V gene. This CDR3 has 14 residues. Trimming took 7 bases from V and 0 from J, leaving 13 bases between them. For the CDR3, the DNA is TGCAGCGGCCTAGCCGTCAGCTCCTACAATGAGCAGTTCTTC. It is translated as CSGLAVSSYNEQFF.

The chain joins TRBV7-2 to TRBJ2-1, with D unresolved. V lost 1 base and J 6 bases, leaving 4 bases between the germline ends. The V gene's germline CDR1 is SGHTA and CDR2 FQGNSA. The CDR3 has 12 amino acids. The DNA of the CDR3 is TGTGCCAGCAGCTTAGAGAGCAATGAGCAGTTCTTC. It is translated as CASSLESNEQFF.

The chain recombines TRBV5-1 with TRBJ2-3; 12 bases are a match to TRBD2. Trimming took 4 bases from V and 5 from J; bases not matched to a gene: 8. Germline V gives CDR1 SGHRS, CDR2 YFSETQ. CDR3 size: 16 residues. The CDR3 is CASSPMATSGRDTQYF. CDR3 nucleotides: TGCGCCAGCAGCCCGATGGCGACTAGCGGGAGAGATACGCAGTATTTT.

The chain links TRBV4-3 to TRBJ1-3; D is undetermined. With 1 base removed from V and 1 base from J, the gap between germline ends came to 8 bases. Per the germline V gene, CDR1 is LGHNA and CDR2 is YSLEER. This CDR3 has 15 residues. The CDR3 DNA is TGCGCCAGCAGCCAAGGCGGTGGATCTGGAAACACCATATATTTT. This translates into CASSQGGGSGNTIYF.

The chain is built from TRBV5-1 and TRBJ1-1; D not certain. Trimming left V 4 bases short and J 4 bases short, with 11 bases between. The CDR3 loop spans 13 amino acids. Looked up from germline, CDR1 is SGHRS and CDR2 is YFSETQ. The CDR3 DNA follows: TGCGCCAGCAGCCCTCCTAGCAGCACTGAAGCTTTCTTT. Translated: CASSPPSSTEAFF.

V usage is TRBV7-6 and J usage is TRBJ1-3; 7 bases agree with TRBD1. The V gene end was trimmed by 3 bases and the J gene end by 4 bases; junction bases not matched to a gene: 9. CDR3 length: 16 residues. CDR1 and CDR2 from the germline V gene are SGHVS and FNYEAQ. CDR3: CASSFYKGASGNTIYF. In DNA form, the CDR3 reads TGTGCCAGCAGCTTCTATAAGGGGGCGTCAGGAAACACCATATATTTT.

The chain couples TRBV15 to TRBJ1-6; tentatively, D is TRBD1 (6 bases). V was trimmed by 0 bases and J by 14 bases, leaving 14 bases between them. The CDR3 sequence is 14 residues long. The germline CDR1 and CDR2 sequences are LNHNV and YYDKDF (reference sequence). The CDR3 sequence is CATSRDRGAQSLHF. CDR3 sequence (DNA): TGTGCCACCAGCAGAGATCGGGGGGCCCAGTCCCTCCACTTT.